The 20 T cell receptor beta chains listed next were all sequenced from one sample in a study of blood T cells in healthy people across ages. The second PCR ran roughly 6 to 11 cycles with a sample-barcoded 5' primer and J-beta primers. MiXCR, applied by TCRdb to the 5' RACE reads, yields one record per CDR3 protein. The table lists hundreds of thousands of distinct CDR3 sequences, approximately 40% of them singletons. Source material: blood. Receptors originate from an elderly man in good health.

The rearrangement links TRBV6-1 to TRBJ1-2, with 7 nucleotides matching TRBD1. Trimming at V came to 2 bases and at J to 5 bases, leaving 8 bases not matched to a gene. Germline V gene lookup returns CDR1 MNHNS and CDR2 SASEGT. The CDR3 contains 15 residues. The CDR3 DNA follows: TGTGCCAGCAGTGAACCGGGACAGCTGACTTATGGCTACACCTTC. Translating it yields CASSEPGQLTYGYTF.

This clonotype was observed once. The chain is built from TRBV27 and TRBJ1-6; TRBD1 might be the D (5 bases). The V end lost 3 bases, the J end lost 3 bases, and 21 bases lay between the germline ends. CDR1 and CDR2 (germline): MNHEY, SMNVEV (reference sequence). This CDR3 is 19 amino acids long. CDR3 DNA sequence: TGTGCCAGCAGTTTTTCAGGGACCTCCGCCCTCATCTATAATTCACCCCTCCACTTT. Amino acids: CASSFSGTSALIYNSPLHF.

This chain uses TRBV15 with TRBJ2-3, with TRBD1 identical over 11 bases. The CDR3 runs 18 residues. Germline CDR1 and CDR2: LNHNV and YYDKDF (reference sequence). V lost 8 bases to trimming and J lost 4 bases; unmatched junction nucleotides: 17. The CDR3 bases are TGTGCCACCTCGTCCCCACCAGCAGGACAGGGGGCAGCAGATACGCAGTATTTT. Amino acid sequence: CATSSPPAGQGAADTQYF.

The sample holds a few counts of this clonotype. The V call is TRBV9, the J call TRBJ2-1; TRBD2 agrees at 8 bases. The V gene end was trimmed by 4 bases and the J gene end by 1 base; junction bases not matched to a gene: 10. The germline V gene encodes CDR1 SGDLS and CDR2 YYNGEE. CDR3 size: 17 residues. The CDR3 DNA reads TGTGCCAGCAGCCCCTTTAGCGGGGCCTATTCCTACAATGAGCAGTTCTTC. This codes for CASSPFSGAYSYNEQFF.

V gene TRBV18 combines with J gene TRBJ2-7, with no clear D. The V and J ends lost 5 bases and 6 bases respectively, with 11 bases between them. This CDR3 comprises 12 residues. Germline CDR1 KGHSH, CDR2 LQKENI. CDR3 region: CASSEPLGEQYF. CDR3 DNA: TGTGCCAGCTCAGAACCCTTGGGCGAGCAGTACTTC. Full variable domain (remainder filled in from reference TRBV18 and TRBJ2-7): NAGVMQNPRHLVRRRGQEARLRCSPMKGHSHVYWYRQLPEEGLKFMVYLQKENIIDESGMPKERFSAEFPKEGPSILRIQQVVRGDSAAYFCASSEPLGEQYFGPGTRLTVT.

J is TRBJ2-1 and V is TRBV28, with 10 nucleotides matching TRBD2. CDR1 is MDHEN, CDR2 SYDVKM, per germline. The CDR3 has 17 amino acids. Trimming cost V 7 bases and J 0 bases; bases outside gene matches: 9. The CDR3 DNA reads TGTGCCAGCAAAGGGGCTAGCGGGAGTTACTCCTACAATGAGCAGTTCTTC. It yields the protein CASKGASGSYSYNEQFF.

This rearrangement joins TRBV6-2 or TRBV6-3 to TRBJ2-4; TRBD2 is a possible D gene (6 bases). CDR1 and CDR2 (germline): MNHEY, SVGEGT. The length of the CDR3 is 11 residues. V shed 8 bases and J shed 6 bases, with 8 bases lying between them. The chain's CDR3 is CASDGGNIQYF. The CDR3 DNA follows: TGTGCCAGCGACGGGGGAAACATTCAGTACTTC.

V and J are TRBV7-2 and TRBJ2-6; TRBD2 matches at 8 bases. This CDR3 is 18 amino acids long. The V segment lost 1 base and the J segment 2 bases; nucleotides outside the gene matches: 7. Germline loops: CDR1 SGHTA, CDR2 FQGNSA. CDR3 sequence reads: CASSLEIGGAAGANVLTF. Written as DNA, the CDR3 is TGTGCCAGCAGCTTAGAGATCGGGGGGGCCGCTGGGGCCAACGTCCTGACTTTC.

This clonotype turned up a few times. This chain links TRBV3-1 with TRBJ2-1; 7 nucleotides match TRBD2. The CDR3 has 12 residues. Germline V gene sequence: CDR1 LGHDT, CDR2 YNNKEL (reference sequence). V shed 4 bases and J 6 bases; nucleotides not matched to a gene: 0. The DNA for the CDR3 is TGTGCCAGCAGCCGGACTAGCAATGAGCAGTTCTTC. Protein: CASSRTSNEQFF.

This clonotype was counted a few times. The chain is built from TRBV6-7 and TRBJ2-6, with D perhaps being TRBD1 or TRBD2 (5 bases each). TRBV6-7 is recorded as an ORF, its role being uncertain. The CDR3 is 17 amino acids. Trimming pared 0 bases from V and 2 bases from J, leaving 11 bases between. The CDR3 DNA follows: TGTGCCAGCAGTTACTCGGGACCCGTGGCTGGGGCCAACGTCCTGACTTTC. It encodes CASSYSGPVAGANVLTF.

This clonotype has only a few counts. V usage is TRBV15 and J usage is TRBJ1-1; 8 bases match TRBD1. The CDR3 extends over 15 amino acids. V lost 0 bases and J lost 7; bases outside the gene matches: 7. Germline loops: CDR1 LNHNV, CDR2 YYDKDF (reference sequence). The CDR3 is CATSRDPWTGFEAFF. DNA for the CDR3: TGTGCCACCAGCAGAGATCCCTGGACAGGGTTTGAAGCTTTCTTT.

V and J are TRBV4-1 and TRBJ1-2; no clear D. This CDR3 contains 14 residues. The germline CDR1 and CDR2 sequences are MGHRA and YSYEKL. V shed 4 bases and J shed 3 bases, with 12 bases lying between them. The CDR3 is CASSLRADYYGYTF. As DNA, the CDR3 is TGCGCCAGCAGCCTGAGGGCGGACTACTATGGCTACACCTTC.

This sequence joins TRBV25-1 and TRBJ2-3; 8 bases fit TRBD2. The CDR3 sequence is 14 residues long. Per the germline V gene, CDR1 is MGHDK and CDR2 is SYGVNS. The V gene end was trimmed by 8 bases and the J gene end by 1 base; junction bases not matched to a gene: 5. This CDR3 reads CASARAGGTDTQYF. The CDR3 region has the DNA TGTGCCAGCGCGCGAGCGGGAGGCACAGATACGCAGTATTTT.

The chain combines TRBV7-2 with TRBJ2-5; 12 bases align to TRBD2. V dropped 4 bases and J dropped 5; count of bases not matched to a gene: 8. Germline values: CDR1 SGHTA, CDR2 FQGNSA. CDR3 length equals 16 residues. CDR3 protein: CASSSASGGAQETQYF. The CDR3, as DNA: TGTGCCAGCAGCTCCGCTAGCGGGGGGGCCCAGGAGACCCAGTACTTC.

There are a few counts of this clonotype. The V gene is TRBV28, the J gene TRBJ2-7; 7 bases line up with TRBD1. Germline V CDR1 and CDR2: MDHEN, SYDVKM. V dropped 8 bases and J dropped 3; count of bases not matched to a gene: 7. This CDR3 spans 13 amino acids. CDR3 sequence: CASAGTDRYEQYF. Here the CDR3 DNA reads TGTGCCAGCGCCGGGACAGATCGCTACGAGCAGTACTTC.

The chain is built from TRBV7-7 and TRBJ2-1; D is perhaps TRBD1 or TRBD2 (6 bases each). Germline V CDR1 and CDR2: SSHAT, FNYEAQ (reference sequence). Trimming pared 0 bases from V and 10 bases from J, leaving 13 bases between. This CDR3 region has 14 residues. The CDR3 sequence: CASSLATGAPEQFF. CDR3 sequence (DNA): TGTGCCAGCAGCTTAGCGACGGGGGCCCCCGAGCAGTTCTTC. Drawing the rest from reference TRBV7-7 and TRBJ2-1, the complete variable domain is GAGVSQSPRYKVTKRGQDVTLRCDPISSHATLYWYQQALGQGPEFLTYFNYEAQPDKSGLPSDRFSAERPEGSISTLTIQRTEQRDSAMYRCASSLATGAPEQFFGPGTRLTVL.

This clonotype was recorded at least ten times. The chain couples TRBV5-1 to TRBJ2-7; D might be TRBD1 (5 bases). Germline V gene lookup returns CDR1 SGHRS and CDR2 YFSETQ. Between the trimmed V and J ends, which lost 1 base and 1 base, there was a span of 12 bases. This CDR3 contains 15 residues. CDR3 sequence (DNA): TGCGCCAGCAGCTTGCAGGGTATATTTTCCTACGAGCAGTACTTC. Translating gives CASSLQGIFSYEQYF. Filled out from reference TRBV5-1 and TRBJ2-7, the complete variable domain reads KAGVTQTPRYLIKTRGQQVTLSCSPISGHRSVSWYQQTPGQGLQFLFEYFSETQRNKGNFPGRFSGRQFSNSRSEMNVSTLELGDSALYLCASSLQGIFSYEQYFGPGTRLTVT.

This chain's CDR3 is CASTYSISGGTTLTGELFF. The CDR3 region has the DNA TGTGCCAGCACCTATTCGATTAGCGGGGGGACAACTCTTACCGGGGAGCTGTTTTTT. This chain uses TRBV6-2 or TRBV6-3 with TRBJ2-2; 10 positions match TRBD2. This CDR3 is 19 amino acids long. CDR1 is MNHEY, CDR2 SVGEGT, per germline. The trim removed 7 bases at V and 5 bases at J, leaving 19 bases unmatched.

This clonotype was seen a few times. This chain connects TRBV10-3 to TRBJ2-3; 10 positions agree with TRBD2. The junction had 5 bases not matched to a gene; V was cut back by 5 bases and J by 3 bases. CDR1 ENHRY and CDR2 SYGVKD come from the germline V gene. The CDR3 is 15 residues long. The CDR3 sequence: CAISLTSGETDTQYF. The CDR3 DNA reads TGTGCCATCAGTCTTACTAGCGGGGAGACAGATACGCAGTATTTT.

The V call is TRBV20-1, the J call TRBJ2-1; 9 nucleotides agree with TRBD1. Germline CDR1 and CDR2: DFQATT and SNEGSKA (reference sequence). V lost 2 bases to trimming and J lost 5 bases; unmatched junction nucleotides: 7. The CDR3 is 15 amino acids. Written as DNA, the CDR3 is TGCAGTGCTAGACCCCAGGACAGGGGCCACAATGAGCAGTTCTTC. Its translation: CSARPQDRGHNEQFF.